The T cell receptor beta chain described here comes from a study of blood T cell repertoires in COVID-19 (dated by TCRdb to 2020 to 2021). Broadly, across the study: Samples covering the acute and convalescent phases of COVID-19 were provided by collaborators in the United States, Italy and Spain. The material from the prospective study consisted of cDNA or gDNA derived from T cells, B-cell-depleted T cells, or PBMCs. Subjects who had been exposed to COVID-19, were actively infected with it, or had recovered from it provided the deeply sampled blood TCRbeta repertoires that made up the dataset. The repertoires were released in a freely available public database meant as a resource for research on the immune response to SARS-CoV-2. The samples were drawn from the first 160 participants of the ongoing ImmuneRACE study and from over a thousand subjects provided by 6 global collaborators. The sample metadata nearly always contained a de-identified subject ID, COVID-19 status, age in years and sex. Where available, HLA class I and class II types were obtained from metadata supplied by the sample provider rather than from assay-based typing.

A note on this clone: Its antigen is currently not known. Base quality data are lacking; no much larger clone is found one base away.

Whole blood was collected in K2EDTA tubes by collaborating institutions according to the institutions' own protocols. For TCRbeta analysis, collaborator samples were shipped as frozen whole blood, as isolated PBMCs, or as DNA extracted from either sample type. V gives up 4 bases and J gives up 5 bases, and the segment between their germline ends measures 15 bases. According to the germline V gene, CDR1 reads SNHLY and CDR2 reads FYNNEI. From its cysteine to its phenylalanine, the CDR3 spans 14 amino acids. Here the CDR3 DNA is all that survives: 42 bases in frame from base 1. General conclusions and limits of the study: The amount of clinical and demographic metadata varied by source and participant and was provided uncurated.

TCRbeta CDR3 regions were amplified from genomic DNA using the immunoSEQ Assay, a bias-controlled multiplex PCR. Concerning the study's data processing: The number of nucleated cells in each sample was estimated by amplification of reference gene primers within the assay. To quantify the absolute abundance of each unique TCRbeta CDR3 rearrangement, sequence reads were collapsed and filtered. For each sample, productive Simpson clonality was calculated by taking the square root of Simpson's diversity index across productive rearrangements. TCRdb took over this immuneACCESS table, retaining in-frame rearrangements with V and J assigned. Such tables are incomplete; in checked studies, under half of the missing clones stem from an unresolved V gene, and the remainder is unexplained. The V and J calls and clone size were taken over from that table, and D and trimming were inferred from the DNA. The table for this sample lists some 80,000 clones; more than 70% of them were counted only once. The ten largest account for roughly 19% of the sample.

The clonotype was recovered from a human donor in a cohort sampled during active COVID-19. Source material: peripheral blood. The V and J segments used are TRBV2 and TRBJ2-7; a weak D assignment points to TRBD2 (6 bases agree). CDR3 reads: CASSGLGSLHEQYF. The DNA sequence is TGTGCCAGCAGTGGACTAGGATCCCTCCACGAGCAGTACTTC.